The source of this T cell receptor beta chain is a study of OX40 agonist ivuxolimab in advanced cancers. Study-level points and caveats: Researchers report that CD8+ T cells had, on average, more expanded clones than CD4+. Individuals who were partial responders at 0.1-3.0 mg/kg had clonal expansion that ranked among the lowest. Normalized T-cell clonal expansion was also low in some nonresponders.

The protocol was immunoSEQ multiplex PCR, while the TCRdb copy is restricted to in-frame clones and leaves out a portion. The sample has 20,000 to 30,000 clones, roughly 70% seen once; the top ten hold roughly 14%. On this clone: The antigen is undetermined.

The V gene's germline CDR1 is SGHTA and CDR2 FQGNSA. The CDR3 runs 12 residues. Deletions cut 7 bases from V and 11 bases from J, with 17 bases between. The sequence derives from an adult with an advanced solid tumor such as melanoma, head and neck, liver or kidney cancer. Sequenced material: CD4+ or CD8+ T cells sorted from blood, taken in a trial of the OX40 agonist ivuxolimab. The chain recombines TRBV7-2 with TRBJ1-1; a possible D gene is TRBD1 (5 bases). The CDR3 DNA sequence: TGTGCCAGCACCGAACCAGGGAATGAGGCTTTCTTT. Residues: CASTEPGNEAFF.